This T cell receptor beta chain was captured in a study of tumor and adjacent non-tumor tissue in lung cancer. Study-level points and caveats: Compared with tumor, normal lung showed significantly lower TCR diversity. Higher tumor TCR diversity was associated with shorter survival.

Germline V gene sequence: CDR1 MNHNY, CDR2 SVGAGI (reference sequence). Trimming took off 2 bases at V and 1 base at J, with 15 bases between the two ends. This CDR3 is 17 amino acids long. This sample's RNA came from whole unsorted tissue. About this clonotype itself: Antigen specificity is unknown.

Three rounds of nested PCR, following a modified ARM-PCR protocol, produced the TCRbeta library. Each CDR3 protein gets one entry after TCRdb re-called the multiplex PCR reads with MiXCR. Here the sample spans around 140,000 distinct CDR3 sequences, around 60% being singletons. The specimen sequenced was lung tumor tissue. The chain joins TRBV6-6 to TRBJ1-5; D unresolved. The receptor's source is a man in his 60s with small cell lung cancer. The chain's CDR3 is CASSYPFDAGSNQPQHF. The CDR3 nucleotides read TGTGCCAGCAGTTACCCGTTCGATGCTGGGAGCAATCAGCCCCAGCATTTT.